This section outlines one T cell receptor beta chain sequence together with its context. The antigen remains unidentified. Assay used: immunoSEQ multiplex PCR; TCRdb lists only in-frame clones, some missing. The sample consists of some 69,000 clones, less than 95% of them appearing once. The source of the sample is a study of CD4 T cells in relation to SARS-CoV-2 and coronaviruses. Before the COVID-19 pandemic, during about 2010-2018, CD4+ T cells were taken from unexposed donors. The study's findings and limits: Monoreactive clones expanded significantly more to SARS-CoV-2 than crossreactive clones did. No crossreactivity against non-spike viral proteins was tested here.

CDR1 is SGHAT, CDR2 FQNNGV, per germline. Trimming left V 7 bases short and J 5 bases short, with 20 bases between. There are 15 residues in the CDR3. The sample consisted of naive CD4+ T cells from PBMCs. Indicated subset: naive CD4+ T cells isolated by negative enrichment. V is TRBV11-2 and J is TRBJ2-5; D is possibly TRBD2 (7 bases). This sequence originates from a human donor in good health. The CDR3 sequence: CASTHLRKGGETQYF. The CDR3 DNA reads as TGTGCCAGCACCCATCTGCGGAAGGGGGGGGAGACCCAGTACTTC.